This TCR beta chain was identified during a study of blood T cell repertoires in COVID-19. Study information: Spain, Italy and the United States supplied samples that represented acute and convalescent COVID-19. The cDNA or gDNA used as material had been derived from T cells, B-cell-depleted T cells, or PBMCs.

V shed 2 bases and J 2 bases; nucleotides not matched to a gene: 6. This CDR3 region has 18 residues. Germline CDR1 SNHLY, CDR2 FYNNEI. Methods used by the authors: Estimation of nucleated cell counts relied on the amplification of reference gene primers. The repertoire was sequenced with immunoSEQ multiplex PCR; TCRdb's copy has only in-frame clones and lacks some. V and J calls and clone size are given by that table; D and trimming were obtained from the DNA. This table has 39,000 or so clones, around 80% appearing once. In its sample, this clone was seen once. The chain recombines TRBV2 with TRBJ2-6; 10 bases fit TRBD1. The receptor was derived from a man between 60 and 70 years old in a cohort sampled during active COVID-19. The sample was peripheral blood. The CDR3 bases are TGTGCCAGCAGTGAATGGGGGACAGGGGCGGCTGGGGCCAACGTCCTGACTTTC. Amino acid sequence: CASSEWGTGAAGANVLTF.